This T cell receptor (beta chain) was documented in a study of cytomegalovirus exposure and HLA in healthy donors. This CDR3 spans 18 amino acids. The germline V gene has CDR1 LGHNA and CDR2 YNFKEQ. V shed 1 base, J shed 1 base, and the junction held 7 bases outside the gene matches. In the PCR, 60 Vbeta and 13 Jbeta primers were used. Clones were sequenced by immunoSEQ multiplex PCR, and TCRdb holds only the in-frame ones, with some missing. The table shows 200,000 or so clones, with less than 90% occurring only once. The sequence was collected from a girl under three years old in good health and CMV-seronegative. Material for sequencing was PBMCs. The rearrangement uses TRBV4-2 and TRBJ2-3, with 11 nucleotides matching TRBD2. The chain's CDR3 is CASSQVSGGAYGTDTQYF. The DNA for the CDR3 is TGTGCCAGCAGCCAAGTTAGCGGGGGGGCCTATGGCACAGATACGCAGTATTTT.